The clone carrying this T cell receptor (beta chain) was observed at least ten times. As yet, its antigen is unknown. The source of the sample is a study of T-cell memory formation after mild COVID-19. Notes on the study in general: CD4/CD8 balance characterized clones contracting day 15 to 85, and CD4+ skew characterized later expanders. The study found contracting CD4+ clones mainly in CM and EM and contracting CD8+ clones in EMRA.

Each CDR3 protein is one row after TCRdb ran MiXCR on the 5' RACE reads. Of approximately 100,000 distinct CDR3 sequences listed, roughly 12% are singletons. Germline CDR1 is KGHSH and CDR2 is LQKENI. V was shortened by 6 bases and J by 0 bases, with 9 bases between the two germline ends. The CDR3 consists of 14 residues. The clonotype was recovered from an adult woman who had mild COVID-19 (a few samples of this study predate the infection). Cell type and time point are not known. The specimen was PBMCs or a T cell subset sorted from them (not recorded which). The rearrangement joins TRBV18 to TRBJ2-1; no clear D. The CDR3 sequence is CASSDTSSYNEQFF. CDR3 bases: TGTGCCAGCTCTGACACGAGCTCCTACAATGAGCAGTTCTTC.